This is a list of T cell receptor beta chains from one sample in a study of OX40 agonist ivuxolimab in advanced cancers. Repertoires were generated with immunoSEQ multiplex PCR, while TCRdb's copy carries only in-frame clones and drops some. The sample has 60,000 or so clones, roughly 89% seen once. The sample here was CD4+ or CD8+ T cells sorted from blood, taken in a trial of the OX40 agonist ivuxolimab. The source is an adult with an advanced solid tumor such as melanoma, head and neck, liver or kidney cancer. Both conserved end residues are trimmed from each CDR3. A D gene is named only where the DNA matches it firmly.

d_call v_call cdr3_aa
- TRBV18 ASSPLVQQETQY
TRBD2 TRBV9 ASSVHGQIAGGLTDTQY
TRBD1 TRBV5-1 ASSLAGTGGSGNTIY
- TRBV18 ASSPPNRVVQGDTGELF
- TRBV7-9 ASSITDTQY
TRBD1 TRBV19 ASIHRGEAF
TRBD2 TRBV9 ASSVDLAGGHDTQY
TRBD1 TRBV19 ASRIQGADQPQH
- TRBV12-5 ASGLVRLARDTDTQY
- TRBV6-1 ASSEQAINEQF
- TRBV28 ASSLSPTQDQH
TRBD2 TRBV5-4 ASSLTRTSGGASYNEQF
TRBD1 TRBV5-1 ASSLEGTGVDTQY
- TRBV9 ASGLAREQF
- TRBV18 ASSPGARRSTDTQY
TRBD1 TRBV5-4 ASSPSTGRLWTEAF
- TRBV11-2 ASSLVRGASYNEQF
- TRBV6-5 ASRGQPYEQY
- TRBV14 ASSQDRLNTEAF
TRBD1 TRBV19 ASNSRQGLGANVLT
TRBD1 TRBV19 ASSTGTGEDSPLH
- TRBV28 ASSSPNFVEGEQY